A single T cell receptor beta chain is shown here with its context. Its cognate antigen is unknown. This entry comes from a study of cytomegalovirus exposure and HLA in healthy donors. Here immunoSEQ multiplex PCR was the method, and the copy in TCRdb shows in-frame clones only, minus some. The table shows 180,000 or so clones, with 86% occurring only once. Findings and limits, study-wide: Some TCR beta chains (roughly 150 of them) were listed as cytomegalovirus-associated. Subsequent analysis of the approximately 120 validation repertoires found a tendency for first-cohort TCR clusters to co-occur.

Trimming removed 0 bases from V and 18 bases from J, with 13 bases in between. The CDR3 covers 12 residues. Germline CDR1 SGDLS, CDR2 YYNGEE. The V call is TRBV9, the J call TRBJ1-6; D perhaps matches TRBD1 (5 bases). The TCR sequence derives from a man aged 30-40 years in good health and CMV-seropositive. Sample: PBMCs. CDR3 sequence: CASSVGRPGYHF. For the CDR3, the DNA is TGTGCCAGCAGCGTAGGACGGCCAGGGTACCACTTT.